This T cell receptor beta chain derives from a study of beta chain features in type 1 diabetes. Study at large: All samples together contributed 100 million to 120 million sorted cells for examination. General study findings and limits: More deletions and fewer insertions at VDJ junctions were found in patients with type 1 diabetes. Within each of all four CD4+ subsets, Type 1 diabetes patients had TCRB CDR3s that were moderately but significantly shorter.

The isolated RNA, all of it, was reverse transcribed, so expressed TCRB transcripts were what got sequenced. Sequencing used immunoSEQ multiplex PCR; TCRdb keeps in-frame clones, though not all of them. In the table there are some 150,000 clones, about a tenth of which are singletons. This clone was detected only a few times. The antigen is not known. V lost 5 bases and J lost 4, with 17 bases in between. The CDR3 sequence is 15 residues long. Germline V gives CDR1 SGHDN, CDR2 FVKESK. This receptor was obtained from a middle-aged woman in good health. The chain employs TRBV14 and TRBJ1-1; D ambiguous. The source material was central memory CD4+ T cells from blood. The CDR3 is CASSALGGMGTEAFF. CDR3 coding DNA: TGTGCCAGCAGCGCCCTTGGAGGGATGGGCACTGAAGCTTTCTTT.